The 8 T cell receptor beta chains in this list originate from one sample, sequenced in a study of blood T cell repertoires in COVID-19. The protocol was immunoSEQ multiplex PCR, while the TCRdb copy is restricted to in-frame clones and leaves out a portion. The repertoire includes about 60,000 clones, 88% of them detected once, and 4.5% to 5% sits in the top ten. Sequenced material: peripheral blood. Every receptor here comes from a man aged 55 to 70 with acute or convalescent COVID-19.

The rearrangement uses TRBV2 and TRBJ1-1; D gene uncertain. V dropped 5 bases and J dropped 0 bases, with 13 bases sitting between them. The V gene's germline CDR1 is SNHLY and CDR2 FYNNEI. This CDR3 has 15 residues. The CDR3 region has the DNA TGTGCCAGCAGTTCTGAGAGGACTTTGAACACTGAAGCTTTCTTT. Translation gives CASSSERTLNTEAFF.

This chain connects TRBV5-4 to TRBJ2-2; 8 bases agree with TRBD2. J was trimmed by 3 bases and V by 3 bases; bases with no gene match: 4. Germline V gives CDR1 SGHNT, CDR2 YYREEE (reference sequence). This CDR3 spans 15 amino acids. The CDR3 DNA reads as TGTGCCAGCAGCTCCAGACTAGCGCACACCGGGGAGCTGTTTTTT. Translating it yields CASSSRLAHTGELFF.

There are a few counts of this clone. The rearrangement links TRBV25-1 to TRBJ2-2, with D maybe TRBD2 (6 bases). V shed 8 bases and J shed 5 bases, with 6 bases lying between them. The CDR3 covers 11 residues. CDR1 is MGHDK, CDR2 SYGVNS, per germline. CDR3 nucleotides: TGTGCCAGCGGAGGGACCGGGGAGCTGTTTTTT. Amino acid sequence: CASGGTGELFF.

The CDR3 loop reads CASSARHTDTQYF. The DNA for the CDR3 is TGTGCCAGCAGTGCCAGGCACACAGATACGCAGTATTTT. This chain joins TRBV2 and TRBJ2-3; D is ambiguous. Looked up from germline, CDR1 is SNHLY and CDR2 is FYNNEI. The germline V and J ends were trimmed by 4 bases and 2 bases, with 7 bases remaining between them. The CDR3 totals 13 residues.

Details on this clone: Additional DNA sequences in this sample encode the identical CDR3. The CDR3 region is CASSLDTYEQYF. As DNA, the CDR3 is TGTGCCAGCAGCTTGGACACCTACGAGCAGTACTTC. V usage is TRBV5-4 and J usage is TRBJ2-7, with D unresolved. V was shortened by 0 bases and J by 2 bases, with 3 bases between the two germline ends. Germline values: CDR1 SGHNT, CDR2 YYREEE (reference sequence). The CDR3 totals 12 residues.

In this sample, this clone turned up a few times. This chain uses TRBV13 with TRBJ1-2; 7 positions match TRBD1. V lost 0 bases and J lost 5; bases outside the gene matches: 9. Germline V gene data show CDR1 as PRHDT and CDR2 as FYEKMQ (reference sequence). The length of the CDR3 is 16 residues. CDR3 in amino acids: CASSLGSAQGHYGYTF. The CDR3 DNA sequence: TGTGCCAGCAGCTTAGGGTCGGCACAGGGGCATTATGGCTACACCTTC.

This rearrangement joins TRBV15 to TRBJ2-2, with 7 bases lining up with TRBD1. Germline loops: CDR1 LNHNV, CDR2 YYDKDF (reference sequence). This CDR3 is built from 14 residues. Losses at the gene ends were 5 bases for V and 4 bases for J; bases not matched to a gene: 4. CDR3 coding DNA: TGTGCCACCAGCGCAGGGGGTATCACCGGGGAGCTGTTTTTT. Amino acids: CATSAGGITGELFF.

V is TRBV18 and J is TRBJ1-6, with 10 bases that match TRBD1. Germline V gene sequence: CDR1 KGHSH, CDR2 LQKENI. There are 15 residues in the CDR3. With 2 bases clipped from V and 8 bases from J, the junction kept 3 bases outside the gene matches. The CDR3 loop is CASSPRQGADSPLHF. In nucleotides, the CDR3 is TGTGCCAGCTCACCAAGACAGGGGGCTGATTCACCCCTCCACTTT.